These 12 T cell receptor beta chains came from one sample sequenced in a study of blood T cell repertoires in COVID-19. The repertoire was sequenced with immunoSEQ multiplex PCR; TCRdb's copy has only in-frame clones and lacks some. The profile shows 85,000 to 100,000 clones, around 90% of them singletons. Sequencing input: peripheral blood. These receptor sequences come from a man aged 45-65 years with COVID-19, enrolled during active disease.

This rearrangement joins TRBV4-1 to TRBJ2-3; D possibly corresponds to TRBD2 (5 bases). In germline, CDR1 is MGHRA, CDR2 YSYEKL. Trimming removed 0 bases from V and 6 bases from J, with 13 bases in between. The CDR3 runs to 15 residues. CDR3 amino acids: CASSQEERRPDTQYF. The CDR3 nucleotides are TGCGCCAGCAGCCAAGAAGAGCGGCGGCCCGATACGCAGTATTTT.

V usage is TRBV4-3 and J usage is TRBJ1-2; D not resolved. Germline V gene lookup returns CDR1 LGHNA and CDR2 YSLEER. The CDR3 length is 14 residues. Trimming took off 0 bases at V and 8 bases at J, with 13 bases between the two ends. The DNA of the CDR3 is TGCGCCAGCAGCCAAGATCGAGGGTTAAGGGGCTACACCTTC. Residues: CASSQDRGLRGYTF.

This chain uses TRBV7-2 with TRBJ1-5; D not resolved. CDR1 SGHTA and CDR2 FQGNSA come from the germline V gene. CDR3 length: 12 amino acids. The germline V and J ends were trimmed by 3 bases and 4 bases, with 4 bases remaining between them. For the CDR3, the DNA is TGTGCCAGCAGCTTCCAAAATCAGCCCCAGCATTTT. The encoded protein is CASSFQNQPQHF.

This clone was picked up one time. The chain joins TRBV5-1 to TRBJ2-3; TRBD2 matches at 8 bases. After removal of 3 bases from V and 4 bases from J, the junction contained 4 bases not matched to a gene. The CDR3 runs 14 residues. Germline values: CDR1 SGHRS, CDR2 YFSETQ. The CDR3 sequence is CASSSGLGSDTQYF. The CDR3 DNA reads TGCGCCAGCAGCTCGGGACTAGGGTCAGATACGCAGTATTTT.

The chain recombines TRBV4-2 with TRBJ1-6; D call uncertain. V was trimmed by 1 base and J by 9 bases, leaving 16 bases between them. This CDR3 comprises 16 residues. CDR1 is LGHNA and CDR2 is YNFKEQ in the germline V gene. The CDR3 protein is CASSQGQAVGRSPLHF. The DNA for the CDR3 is TGTGCCAGCAGCCAAGGGCAGGCTGTGGGTCGTTCACCCCTCCACTTT.

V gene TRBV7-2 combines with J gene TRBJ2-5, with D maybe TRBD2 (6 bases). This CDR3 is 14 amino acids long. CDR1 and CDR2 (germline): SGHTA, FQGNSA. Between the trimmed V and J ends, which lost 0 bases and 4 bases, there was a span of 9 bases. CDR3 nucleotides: TGTGCCAGCAGCTTAGCGCCAGCGGGAGAGACCCAGTACTTC. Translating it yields CASSLAPAGETQYF. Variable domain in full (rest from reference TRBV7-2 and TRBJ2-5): GAGVSQSPSNKVTEKGKDVELRCDPISGHTALYWYRQSLGQGLEFLIYFQGNSAPDKSGLPSDRFSAERTGGSVSTLTIQRTQQEDSAVYLCASSLAPAGETQYFGPGTRLLVL.

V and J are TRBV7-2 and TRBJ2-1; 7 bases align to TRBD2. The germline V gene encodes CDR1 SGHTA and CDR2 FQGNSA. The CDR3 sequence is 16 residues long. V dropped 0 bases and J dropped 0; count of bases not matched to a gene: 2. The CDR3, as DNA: TGTGCCAGCAGCTTAGCAGCGGGGAGCTCCTACAATGAGCAGTTCTTC. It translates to CASSLAAGSSYNEQFF.

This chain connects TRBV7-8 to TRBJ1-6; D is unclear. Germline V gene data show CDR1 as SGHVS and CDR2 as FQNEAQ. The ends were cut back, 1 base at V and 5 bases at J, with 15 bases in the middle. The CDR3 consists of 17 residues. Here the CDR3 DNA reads TGTGCCAGCAGCTTAGTATCCCGCCGGGGAAATAATTCACCCCTCCACTTT. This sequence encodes CASSLVSRRGNNSPLHF.

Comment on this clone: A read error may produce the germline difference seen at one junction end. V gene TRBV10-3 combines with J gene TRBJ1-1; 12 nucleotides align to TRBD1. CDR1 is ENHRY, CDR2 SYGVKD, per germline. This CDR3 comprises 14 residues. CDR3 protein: CATSGTGGIDEAFF. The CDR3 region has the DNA TGTGCCACCAGTGGGACAGGGGGCATAGATGAAGCTTTCTTT.

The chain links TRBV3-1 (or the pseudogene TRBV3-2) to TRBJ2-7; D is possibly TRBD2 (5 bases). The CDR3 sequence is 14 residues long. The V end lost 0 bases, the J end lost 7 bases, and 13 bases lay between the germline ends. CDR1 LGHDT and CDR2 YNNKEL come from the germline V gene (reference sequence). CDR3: CASSQELAAGEQYF. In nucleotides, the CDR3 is TGTGCCAGCAGCCAAGAATTGGCGGCGGGTGAGCAGTACTTC.

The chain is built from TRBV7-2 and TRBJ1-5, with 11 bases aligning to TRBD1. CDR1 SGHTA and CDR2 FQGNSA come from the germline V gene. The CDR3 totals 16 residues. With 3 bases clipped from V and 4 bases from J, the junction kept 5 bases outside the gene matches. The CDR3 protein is CASSFGQGASNQPQHF. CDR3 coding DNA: TGTGCCAGCAGCTTCGGACAGGGGGCGTCTAATCAGCCCCAGCATTTT. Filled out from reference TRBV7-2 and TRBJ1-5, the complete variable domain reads GAGVSQSPSNKVTEKGKDVELRCDPISGHTALYWYRQSLGQGLEFLIYFQGNSAPDKSGLPSDRFSAERTGGSVSTLTIQRTQQEDSAVYLCASSFGQGASNQPQHFGDGTRLSIL.

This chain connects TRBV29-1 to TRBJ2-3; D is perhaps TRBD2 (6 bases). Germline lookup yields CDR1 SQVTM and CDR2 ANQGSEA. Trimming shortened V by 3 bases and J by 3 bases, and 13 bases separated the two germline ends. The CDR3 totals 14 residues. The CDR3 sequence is CSVEESGTTDTQYF. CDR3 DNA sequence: TGCAGCGTTGAGGAATCCGGGACTACAGATACGCAGTATTTT.